This T cell receptor beta chain was identified in a study of neoadjuvant anti-PD-1 for oral cavity cancer. This CDR3 has 14 amino acids. V was pared by 4 bases and J by 7 bases, with 14 bases between. Germline V gene lookup returns CDR1 LGHNT and CDR2 FRNRAP. Assay used: immunoSEQ multiplex PCR; TCRdb lists only in-frame clones, some missing. The sample contains roughly 46,000 clones, about 77% of which appear only once. Time point defined: after neoadjuvant nivolumab, at surgical resection. This clonotype originated in a person aged 35 to 85 with oral cavity squamous cell carcinoma. The chain links TRBV12-5 to TRBJ2-1; D is unresolved. The sample here was PBMCs, taken after nivolumab (anti-PD-1) treatment. DNA of the CDR3: TGTGCTAGTGGTTCGACGAGCCCGAGGAATGAGCAGTTCTTC. Its translation is CASGSTSPRNEQFF.